The 31 T cell receptor beta chains below all came from one sample that was sequenced in a study of T-cell memory formation after mild COVID-19. TCRdb re-derived calls from the 5' RACE reads in MiXCR, one entry per CDR3 protein. This table holds hundreds of thousands of distinct CDR3 sequences, 15% to 20% found once. The sample comprised PBMCs or a T cell subset sorted from them (not recorded which). These receptor sequences come from a man aged 18 to 30 who had mild COVID-19 (a few samples of this study predate the infection). Cell type and time point are not known.

This clonotype appeared a few times. This chain uses TRBV7-9 with TRBJ2-1, with D perhaps matching TRBD2 (7 bases). The germline V and J ends were trimmed by 3 bases and 2 bases, with 14 bases remaining between them. In germline, CDR1 is SEHNR, CDR2 FQNEAQ (reference sequence). This CDR3 has 16 amino acids. This CDR3 is CASSFGAGAAYNEQFF. The CDR3 DNA follows: TGTGCCAGCAGCTTTGGGGCGGGGGCTGCCTACAATGAGCAGTTCTTC.

This clonotype was seen only once. V gene TRBV6-5 combines with J gene TRBJ1-5; unclear D gene. The length of the CDR3 is 14 residues. V gave up 0 bases and J gave up 5 bases, with 8 bases separating them. Looked up from germline, CDR1 is MNHEY and CDR2 is SVGAGI. The CDR3 nucleotides are TGTGCCAGCAGTTACTCTGGGGAGGATCAGCCCCAGCATTTT. Its translation is CASSYSGEDQPQHF.

The chain carries TRBV5-1 and TRBJ2-7; D could derive from TRBD1 or TRBD2 (5 bases each). Germline CDR1 SGHRS, CDR2 YFSETQ. V lost 0 bases and J 5 bases, leaving 12 bases between the germline ends. The CDR3 spans 14 residues. The CDR3 nucleotides read TGCGCCAGCAGCTTGGGCAGGGAGATAGACGAGCAGTACGTC. Its protein product is CASSLGREIDEQYV.

This clonotype turned up a few times. V usage is TRBV11-2 and J usage is TRBJ1-4, with D possibly matching TRBD1 (6 bases). Germline V gene sequence: CDR1 SGHAT, CDR2 FQNNGV. V lost 5 bases to trimming and J lost 8 bases, with 18 bases between them. The CDR3 is made up of 15 amino acids. CDR3 sequence reads: CASSPVRGAREKLFF. In nucleotides, the CDR3 is TGTGCCAGCAGCCCAGTGCGGGGGGCAAGGGAAAAACTGTTTTTT.

The chain combines TRBV7-2 with TRBJ1-2, with no clear D. Germline V gene lookup returns CDR1 SGHTA and CDR2 FQGNSA. V was shortened by 5 bases and J by 3 bases, with 13 bases between the two germline ends. This CDR3 is 14 amino acids long. The CDR3 region is CASSPEPRDYGYTF. The DNA of the CDR3 is TGTGCCAGCAGCCCCGAACCCCGGGACTATGGCTACACCTTC.

This clonotype was seen only a few times. This chain links TRBV24-1 with TRBJ2-3, with 7 bases lining up with TRBD2. Trimming at V came to 1 base and at J to 5 bases, leaving 2 bases not matched to a gene. Germline V gives CDR1 KGHDR, CDR2 SFDVKD. The CDR3 length is 14 residues. The CDR3 spells CATSDFTGGDTQYF. CDR3 nucleotides: TGTGCCACCAGTGATTTTACGGGGGGAGATACGCAGTATTTT.

The V call is TRBV21-1, the J call TRBJ2-3; TRBD1 was called by the table and not checked on the DNA. TRBV21-1 is a pseudogene segment. CDR3 size: 17 residues. This CDR3 is CASSKVRWGPPPYTQYF. The DNA for the CDR3 is TGTGCCAGCAGCAAAGTTCGCTGGGGGCCCCCCCCCTATACGCAGTATTTT.

This chain links TRBV29-1 with TRBJ1-2, with 8 bases that match TRBD1. V lost 6 bases, J lost 4 bases, and 7 bases stayed unmatched. The CDR3 is made up of 13 amino acids. Germline-derived CDR1 and CDR2 are SQVTM and ANQGSEA. The DNA for the CDR3 is TGCAGCGTAGAGACAGGGGCCCGCTATGGCTACACCTTC. It encodes CSVETGARYGYTF.

The chain couples TRBV4-1 to TRBJ1-1; D not certain. The CDR3 extends over 16 amino acids. Deletions cut 4 bases from V and 0 bases from J, with 15 bases between. Germline loops: CDR1 MGHRA, CDR2 YSYEKL. The DNA of the CDR3 is TGCGCCAGCAGCCCTTATGACGGTATCCTGAACACTGAAGCTTTCTTT. Translation: CASSPYDGILNTEAFF.

This chain uses TRBV4-1 with TRBJ2-1; D remains ambiguous. The CDR3 is made up of 14 amino acids. Germline CDR1 reads MGHRA; CDR2 reads YSYEKL. Trimming took 0 bases from V and 6 from J, leaving 9 bases between them. The CDR3 spells CASSQEDMGNEQFF. CDR3 in DNA: TGCGCCAGCAGCCAAGAAGATATGGGCAATGAGCAGTTCTTC.

In this sample, this clonotype turned up a few times. The rearrangement uses TRBV11-2 and TRBJ1-2, with D possibly being TRBD1 (6 bases). Germline CDR1 SGHAT, CDR2 FQNNGV. Between the trimmed V and J ends, which lost 5 bases and 8 bases, there was a span of 18 bases. This CDR3 is 14 amino acids long. The CDR3 loop reads CASSKNRVSLGYTF. The DNA for the CDR3 is TGTGCCAGCAGCAAGAACAGGGTTTCACTCGGCTACACCTTC.

The chain uses TRBV5-1 and TRBJ1-1, with 10 positions matching TRBD1. The J segment lost 1 base and the V segment lost 3 bases, leaving 6 bases of the junction unmatched. This CDR3 spans 16 amino acids. The germline V gene encodes CDR1 SGHRS and CDR2 YFSETQ. Written as DNA, the CDR3 is TGCGCCAGCAGCTCCCGACAGGGGGCGGAGAACACTGAAGCTTTCTTT. It is translated as CASSSRQGAENTEAFF. Using reference TRBV5-1 and TRBJ1-1 for the parts outside the CDR3, the full variable domain is KAGVTQTPRYLIKTRGQQVTLSCSPISGHRSVSWYQQTPGQGLQFLFEYFSETQRNKGNFPGRFSGRQFSNSRSEMNVSTLELGDSALYLCASSSRQGAENTEAFFGQGTRLTVV.

This clonotype was seen only once. This chain uses TRBV29-1 with TRBJ2-7; 10 nucleotides match TRBD1. The CDR3 totals 14 residues. V shed 5 bases, J shed 4 bases, and the junction held 8 bases outside the gene matches. The germline CDR1 and CDR2 sequences are SQVTM and ANQGSEA. The DNA of the CDR3 is TGCAGCGTTACCATAGGGACAGGGGCTTACGAGCAGTACGTC. It translates to CSVTIGTGAYEQYV.

This clonotype was counted a few times. This sequence joins TRBV4-2 and TRBJ2-6, with TRBD2 as a possible D gene (5 bases). Germline lookup yields CDR1 LGHNA and CDR2 YNFKEQ. This CDR3 is 17 amino acids long. Trimming shortened V by 1 base and J by 0 bases, and 10 bases separated the two germline ends. The DNA of the CDR3 is TGTGCCAGCAGCCAAGGTTTCACTAGCTCTGGGGCCAACGTCCTGACTTTC. Its translation: CASSQGFTSSGANVLTF.

This clonotype appeared a few times. V gene TRBV4-2 combines with J gene TRBJ1-5; D ambiguous. Per the germline V gene, CDR1 is LGHNA and CDR2 is YNFKEQ. Trimming stripped 5 bases from V and 4 bases from J, with 15 bases between. CDR3 length: 15 amino acids. The CDR3 protein is CASSYKVQVNQPQHF. The CDR3 region has the DNA TGTGCCAGCAGCTACAAGGTTCAGGTAAATCAGCCCCAGCATTTT.

The gene calls are TRBV7-8 and TRBJ1-5, with a tentative D call TRBD1 (5 bases). Germline V CDR1 and CDR2: SGHVS, FQNEAQ. This CDR3 is 14 amino acids long. With 2 bases removed from V and 5 bases from J, the gap between germline ends came to 10 bases. The chain's CDR3 is CASSLLQGDQPQHF. The CDR3 coding sequence is TGTGCCAGCAGCTTACTTCAGGGAGATCAGCCCCAGCATTTT.

This clonotype has only one observation. This rearrangement joins TRBV7-2 to TRBJ1-1, with D possibly TRBD1 on 5 matching bases. Germline V gene data show CDR1 as SGHTA and CDR2 as FQGNSA. V lost 5 bases, J lost 4 bases, and 17 bases lay in between. The CDR3 runs to 15 residues. The CDR3 sequence is CASSPREWGGTEAFF. CDR3 coding DNA: TGTGCCAGCAGCCCCCGAGAGTGGGGGGGCACTGAAGCTTTCTTT. Combining the CDR3 with reference TRBV7-2 and TRBJ1-1 gives the whole variable domain GAGVSQSPSNKVTEKGKDVELRCDPISGHTALYWYRQSLGQGLEFLIYFQGNSAPDKSGLPSDRFSAERTGGSVSTLTIQRTQQEDSAVYLCASSPREWGGTEAFFGQGTRLTVV.

The J gene is TRBJ1-1, the V gene TRBV6-5, with TRBD1 identical over 8 bases. Losses at the gene ends were 7 bases for V and 7 bases for J; bases not matched to a gene: 5. There are 12 residues in the CDR3. The germline V gene has CDR1 MNHEY and CDR2 SVGAGI. This CDR3 reads CASIQGAGEAFF. The CDR3 region has the DNA TGTGCCAGCATTCAGGGGGCAGGTGAAGCTTTCTTT.

The chain links TRBV20-1 to TRBJ2-7, with 8 bases lining up with TRBD2. Unmatched junction bases numbered 3, after V lost 5 bases and J lost 0 bases. The germline V gene has CDR1 DFQATT and CDR2 SNEGSKA (reference sequence). CDR3 size: 13 residues. In DNA form, the CDR3 reads TGCAGTGCTTCGGGGGGGCACTCCTACGAGCAGTACGTC. Translated, it gives CSASGGHSYEQYV.

The J gene is TRBJ2-7, the V gene TRBV3-1, with no clear D. This CDR3 spans 11 amino acids. V dropped 1 base and J dropped 7 bases, with 5 bases sitting between them. Germline assignment: CDR1 LGHDT and CDR2 YNNKEL (reference sequence). The CDR3: CASSQGLEQYF. The DNA of the CDR3 is TGTGCCAGCAGCCAAGGACTGGAGCAGTACTTC.

This clonotype was seen ten or more times. The J gene is TRBJ2-1, the V gene TRBV5-1; D might be TRBD1 (6 bases). The V and J ends lost 4 bases and 4 bases respectively, with 18 bases between them. Per germline, CDR1 SGHRS and CDR2 YFSETQ. The CDR3 totals 16 residues. This chain's CDR3 is CASSQDPGHGYNEQFF. The CDR3, as DNA: TGCGCCAGCAGCCAGGATCCGGGACATGGGTACAATGAGCAGTTCTTC.

This clonotype was seen more than once but under ten times. The chain carries TRBV24-1 and TRBJ2-2; D ambiguous. Germline V lookup: CDR1 KGHDR, CDR2 SFDVKD. Trimming stripped 3 bases from V and 0 bases from J, with 1 base between. The CDR3 loop spans 13 amino acids. The chain's CDR3 is CATSDTNTGELFF. The CDR3 DNA reads as TGTGCCACCAGTGATACGAACACCGGGGAGCTGTTTTTT.

This clonotype has only a few counts. The chain recombines TRBV12-3 or TRBV12-4 with TRBJ2-1; the match to TRBD1 covers 9 bases. With V trimmed by 6 bases and J by 9 bases, 12 bases remained unmatched. The CDR3 spans 15 residues. CDR3 residues: CASRPTGQGTSEQFF. For the CDR3, the DNA is TGTGCCAGCAGGCCCACGGGACAGGGCACTTCTGAGCAGTTCTTC.

This sequence joins TRBV9 and TRBJ2-1, with 12 positions matching TRBD1. The V and J ends lost 2 bases and 4 bases, in that order; junction bases with no gene match: 4. The CDR3 loop spans 16 amino acids. Germline values: CDR1 SGDLS, CDR2 YYNGEE. CDR3 nucleotide sequence: TGTGCCAGCAGCGTGGGGACAGGGGGCATGTACAATGAGCAGTTCTTC. Its translation: CASSVGTGGMYNEQFF.

This clonotype showed up just a few times. The CDR3 region has the DNA TGTGCCAGCTCACTGAGGAGCGACAATGAGCAGTTCTTC. This encodes CASSLRSDNEQFF. The rearrangement links TRBV18 to TRBJ2-1; D is uncertain. V was trimmed by 4 bases and J by 5 bases, leaving 9 bases between them. The germline gives CDR1 KGHSH, CDR2 LQKENI. The CDR3 totals 13 residues.

This clonotype has just a few counts. The chain joins TRBV7-9 to TRBJ2-3; D remains ambiguous. V lost 8 bases to trimming and J lost 3 bases, with 12 bases between them. Germline V gene lookup returns CDR1 SEHNR and CDR2 FQNEAQ (reference sequence). The CDR3 extends over 13 amino acids. The CDR3 DNA is TGTGCCAGCGTACGAGAGGCGACAGATACGCAGTATTTT. The encoded protein is CASVREATDTQYF.

This clonotype showed up just a few times. The chain carries TRBV20-1 and TRBJ1-1; D is unclear. The ends were cut back, 6 bases at V and 1 base at J, with 18 bases in the middle. The germline CDR1 and CDR2 sequences are DFQATT and SNEGSKA (reference sequence). There are 15 residues in the CDR3. The CDR3: CSAYYSHIGNTEAFF. The CDR3 region has the DNA TGCAGTGCATACTATTCGCACATCGGGAACACTGAAGCTTTCTTT.

A remark on this clonotype: One end of the junction is discordant with germline, which a read error may explain. The rearrangement links TRBV7-6 to TRBJ2-1; perhaps TRBD1 as D (5 bases). This CDR3 is 13 amino acids long. Germline assignment: CDR1 SGHVS and CDR2 FNYEAQ. CDR3 in amino acids: CASSTYRGSSRVF. As DNA, the CDR3 is TGTGCCAGCAGCACCTACCGTGGCAGCAGCAGGGTCTTC.

V usage is TRBV20-1 and J usage is TRBJ2-2; tentatively, D is TRBD1 (6 bases). The CDR3 contains 16 residues. Germline V CDR1 and CDR2: DFQATT, SNEGSKA (reference sequence). V was pared by 2 bases and J by 0 bases, with 13 bases between. The CDR3 loop is CSARRAGTTNTGELFF. DNA of the CDR3: TGCAGTGCTAGAAGGGCCGGGACAACGAACACCGGGGAGCTGTTTTTT.

The chain has TRBV6-5 and TRBJ2-7; perhaps TRBD2 as D (6 bases). The CDR3 extends over 12 amino acids. V lost 7 bases and J lost 6, with 13 bases in between. Germline V gene data show CDR1 as MNHEY and CDR2 as SVGAGI. CDR3 sequence (DNA): TGTGCCAGCACGCTTACCGGGGGCGAGCAGTACTTC. It codes for CASTLTGGEQYF.

In its sample, this clonotype was seen once. The chain links TRBV4-2 to TRBJ2-2, with 14 bases lining up with TRBD2. The V gene end was trimmed by 7 bases and the J gene end by 1 base; junction bases not matched to a gene: 8. The CDR3 is made up of 18 amino acids. The germline gives CDR1 LGHNA, CDR2 YNFKEQ. CDR3 sequence reads: CASIPGLAGAENTGELFF. CDR3 sequence (DNA): TGTGCCAGCATCCCGGGACTAGCGGGGGCGGAGAACACCGGGGAGCTGTTTTTT.